This TCR beta chain comes out of a study of CD8+ T cells in alopecia areata. Overall study: Treated patients were dosed with oral tofacitinib, taking 5 to 10 mg twice daily.

Obtained from alopecia areata patients were lesional scalp punch biopsies along with peripheral blood. The researchers isolated CD4+ and CD8+ T cells from PBMCs by sorting. Study outcomes and limitations: Shared TCR sequences were less clear between patients than in mice, possibly partly from HLA diversity.

For this clone: The antigen remains undetermined.

The V gene end was trimmed by 5 bases and the J gene end by 0 bases; junction bases not matched to a gene: 6. Germline values: CDR1 LNHDA, CDR2 SQIVND (reference sequence). The CDR3 loop spans 16 amino acids. As the sequencing template, cDNA was produced by extracting RNA and reverse transcribing it. The repertoire was sequenced with immunoSEQ multiplex PCR; TCRdb's copy has only in-frame clones and lacks some. The sample has about 150,000 clones, 58% seen once. The J gene is TRBJ2-1, the V gene TRBV19; 8 nucleotides agree with TRBD1. This sequence was found in a human donor with alopecia areata. Sequenced here: CD4+ T cells sorted from blood, sampled at week 0. This chain's CDR3 is CASSWDRLSSYNEQFF. In DNA, the CDR3 is TGTGCCAGTAGTTGGGACAGGTTGAGCTCCTACAATGAGCAGTTCTTC.